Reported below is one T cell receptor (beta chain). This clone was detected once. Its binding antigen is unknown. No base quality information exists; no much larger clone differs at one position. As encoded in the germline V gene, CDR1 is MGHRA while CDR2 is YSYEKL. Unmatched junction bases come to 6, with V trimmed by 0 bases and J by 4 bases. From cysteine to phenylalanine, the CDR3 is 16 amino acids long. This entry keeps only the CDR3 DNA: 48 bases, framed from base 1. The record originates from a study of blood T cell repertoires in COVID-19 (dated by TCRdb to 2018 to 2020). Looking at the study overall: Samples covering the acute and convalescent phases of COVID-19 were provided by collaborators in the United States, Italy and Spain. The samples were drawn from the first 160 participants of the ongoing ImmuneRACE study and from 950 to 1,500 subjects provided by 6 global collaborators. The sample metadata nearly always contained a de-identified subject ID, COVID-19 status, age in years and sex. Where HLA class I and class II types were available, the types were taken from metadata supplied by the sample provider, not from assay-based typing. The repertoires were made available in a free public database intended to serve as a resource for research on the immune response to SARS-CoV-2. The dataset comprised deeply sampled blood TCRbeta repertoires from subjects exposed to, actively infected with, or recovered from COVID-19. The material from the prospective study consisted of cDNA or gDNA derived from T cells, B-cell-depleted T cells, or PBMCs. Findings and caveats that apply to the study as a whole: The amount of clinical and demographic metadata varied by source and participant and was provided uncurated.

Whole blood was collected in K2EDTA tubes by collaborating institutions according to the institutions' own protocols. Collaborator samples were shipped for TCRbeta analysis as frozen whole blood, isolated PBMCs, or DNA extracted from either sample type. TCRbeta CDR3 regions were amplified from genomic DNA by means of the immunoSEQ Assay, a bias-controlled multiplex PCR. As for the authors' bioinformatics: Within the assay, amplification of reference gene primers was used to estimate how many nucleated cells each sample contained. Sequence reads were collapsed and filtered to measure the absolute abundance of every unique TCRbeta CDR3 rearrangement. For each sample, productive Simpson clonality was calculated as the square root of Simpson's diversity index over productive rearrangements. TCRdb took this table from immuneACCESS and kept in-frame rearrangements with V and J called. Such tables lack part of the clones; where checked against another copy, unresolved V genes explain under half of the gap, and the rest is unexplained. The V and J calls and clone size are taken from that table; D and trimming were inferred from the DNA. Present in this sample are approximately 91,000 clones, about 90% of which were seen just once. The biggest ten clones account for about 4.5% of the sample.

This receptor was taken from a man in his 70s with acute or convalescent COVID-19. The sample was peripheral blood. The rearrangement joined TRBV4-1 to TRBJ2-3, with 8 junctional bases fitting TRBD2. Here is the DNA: TGCGCCAGCAGCCAAGATCCCCGGGGGGGGGCAGATACGCAGTATTTT. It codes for CASSQDPRGGADTQYF.